These 7 T cell receptor beta chains were all obtained from the same sample, sequenced in a study of prognosis after radiotherapy for stage I lung cancer. TCR beta CDR3 was amplified from genomic DNA by two-round multiplex PCR. Gene-specific primers for each TRBV and TRBJ gene drove first-round PCR. TCRdb re-called the multiplex PCR reads with MiXCR, one entry per CDR3 protein. The sample lists about 30,000 distinct CDR3 sequences, 31% occurring once. The sequenced sample was PBMCs, obtained before or after stereotactic body radiation therapy (not recorded which). These receptors were taken from a donor over 45 with non-small cell lung cancer.

About this clonotype itself: Just one base apart from a much larger clone, this may be a read error. V gene TRBV7-9 combines with J gene TRBJ2-7; maybe TRBD2 (5 bases). This CDR3 spans 11 amino acids. V was pared by 8 bases and J by 5 bases, with 10 bases between. CDR1 is SEHNR and CDR2 is FQNEAQ in the germline V gene (reference sequence). CDR3: CASGLKNEQYF. CDR3 DNA: TGTGCCAGCGGACTGAAGAACGAGCAGTACTTC.

By sample fraction, this clonotype is medium-sized. The chain employs TRBV2 and TRBJ2-1; D may be TRBD2 (6 bases). The V end was cut by 10 bases, the J end by 0 bases, with 16 bases between. CDR3 length: 15 amino acids. Germline CDR1 and CDR2: SNHLY and FYNNEI. The CDR3 coding sequence is TGTGCCACCCTCCCGGATAGCGGCTCCTACAATGAGCAGTTCTTC. Its translation: CATLPDSGSYNEQFF.

This clonotype was detected many times. V gene TRBV15 combines with J gene TRBJ1-1; no reliable D call. V lost 0 bases to trimming and J lost 3 bases, with 5 bases between them. Per germline, CDR1 LNHNV and CDR2 YYDKDF (reference sequence). The CDR3 covers 13 residues. This CDR3 reads CATSRDRHTEAFF. In DNA, the CDR3 is TGTGCCACCAGCAGAGACAGGCACACTGAAGCTTTCTTT.

This clonotype was detected many times. V usage is TRBV11-3 and J usage is TRBJ2-2; TRBD1 is a possible D gene (6 bases). Trimming pared 5 bases from V and 5 bases from J, leaving 9 bases between. The germline CDR1 and CDR2 sequences are SGHNT and YENEEA. The CDR3 totals 13 residues. The CDR3 protein is CASSRGGTGELFF. The CDR3 nucleotides are TGTGCCAGCAGCCGAGGGGGTACCGGGGAGCTGTTTTTT.

This clonotype has at least ten counts. This CDR3 reads CASSPPPARNTEAFF. CDR3 in DNA: TGTGCCAGCAGCCCCCCCCCTGCCCGAAACACTGAAGCTTTCTTT. The chain links TRBV11-2 to TRBJ1-1; no firm D call. CDR3 size: 15 residues. Germline CDR1 and CDR2: SGHAT and FQNNGV. V was shortened by 5 bases and J by 2 bases, with 15 bases between the two germline ends.

This clonotype was observed at least ten times. V gene TRBV20-1 combines with J gene TRBJ2-3; TRBD1 agrees at 9 bases. CDR1 DFQATT and CDR2 SNEGSKA come from the germline V gene (reference sequence). This CDR3 spans 16 amino acids. The CDR3 region is CSAKPRDRESTDTQYF. The CDR3 DNA reads as TGCAGCGCCAAACCGAGGGACAGGGAAAGCACAGATACGCAGTATTTT.

Many counts were recorded for this clonotype. V gene TRBV6-1 combines with J gene TRBJ1-5; D gene unclear. Trimming stripped 11 bases from V and 1 base from J, with 27 bases between. The CDR3 totals 18 residues. CDR1 and CDR2 (germline): MNHNS, SASEGT. The CDR3 reads CAASGSGLSAISNQPQHF. The CDR3 DNA is TGTGCCGCTTCTGGCTCAGGACTGAGCGCAATCAGCAATCAGCCCCAGCATTTT.